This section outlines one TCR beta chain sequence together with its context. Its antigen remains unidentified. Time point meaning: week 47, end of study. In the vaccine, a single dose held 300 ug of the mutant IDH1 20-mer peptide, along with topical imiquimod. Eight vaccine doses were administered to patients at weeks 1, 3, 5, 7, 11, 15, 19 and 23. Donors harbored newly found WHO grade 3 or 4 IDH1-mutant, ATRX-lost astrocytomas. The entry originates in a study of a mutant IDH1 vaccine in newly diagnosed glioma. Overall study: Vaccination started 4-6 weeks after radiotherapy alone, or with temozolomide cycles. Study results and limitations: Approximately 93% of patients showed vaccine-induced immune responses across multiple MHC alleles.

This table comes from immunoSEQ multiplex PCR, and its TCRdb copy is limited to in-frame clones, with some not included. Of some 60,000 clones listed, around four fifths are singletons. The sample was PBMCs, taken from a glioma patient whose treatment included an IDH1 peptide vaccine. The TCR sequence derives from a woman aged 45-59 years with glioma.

CDR3 region: CASTGGGTEAFF. CDR3 in DNA: TGTGCCAGCACTGGGGGGGGGACTGAAGCTTTCTTT. The rearrangement joins TRBV6-1 to TRBJ1-1, with D possibly being TRBD1 (5 bases). Germline V CDR1 and CDR2: MNHNS, SASEGT. The CDR3 runs 12 residues. With 7 bases removed from V and 5 bases from J, the gap between germline ends came to 11 bases.